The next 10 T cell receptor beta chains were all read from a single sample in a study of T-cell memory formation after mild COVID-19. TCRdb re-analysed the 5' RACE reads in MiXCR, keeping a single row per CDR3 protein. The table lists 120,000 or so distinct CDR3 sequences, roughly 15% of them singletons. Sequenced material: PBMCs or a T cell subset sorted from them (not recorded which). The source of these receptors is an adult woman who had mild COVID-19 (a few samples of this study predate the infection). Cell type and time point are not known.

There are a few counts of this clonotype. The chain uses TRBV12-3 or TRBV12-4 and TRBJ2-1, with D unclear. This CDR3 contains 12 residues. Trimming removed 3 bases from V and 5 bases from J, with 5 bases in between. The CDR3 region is CASSLSHNEQFF. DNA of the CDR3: TGTGCCAGCAGTTTGTCCCACAATGAGCAGTTCTTC.

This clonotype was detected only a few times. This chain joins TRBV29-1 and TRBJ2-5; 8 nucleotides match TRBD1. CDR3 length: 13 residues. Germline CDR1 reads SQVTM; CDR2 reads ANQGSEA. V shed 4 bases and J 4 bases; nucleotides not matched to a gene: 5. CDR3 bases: TGCAGCGTTGGCCCGGGACAGGCAGAGACCCAGTACTTC. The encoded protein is CSVGPGQAETQYF.

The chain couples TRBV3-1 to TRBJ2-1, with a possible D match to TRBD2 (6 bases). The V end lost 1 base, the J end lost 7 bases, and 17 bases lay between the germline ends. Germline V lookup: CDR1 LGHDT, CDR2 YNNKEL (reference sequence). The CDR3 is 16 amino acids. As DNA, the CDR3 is TGTGCCAGCAGCCAAGGGATGGAGGGATGGTGGAATGAGCAGTTCTTC. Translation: CASSQGMEGWWNEQFF.

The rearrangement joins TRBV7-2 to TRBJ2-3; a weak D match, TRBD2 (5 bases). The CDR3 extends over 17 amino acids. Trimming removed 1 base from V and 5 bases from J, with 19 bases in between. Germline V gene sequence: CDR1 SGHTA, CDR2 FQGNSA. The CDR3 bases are TGTGCCAGCAGCTTAGTGGCGAGCGGTCCTCGGGGAGATACGCAGTATTTT. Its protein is CASSLVASGPRGDTQYF.

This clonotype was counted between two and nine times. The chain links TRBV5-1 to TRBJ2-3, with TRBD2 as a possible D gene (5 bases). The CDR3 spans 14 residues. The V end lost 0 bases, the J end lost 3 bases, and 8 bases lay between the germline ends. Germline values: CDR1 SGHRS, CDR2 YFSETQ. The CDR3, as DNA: TGCGCCAGCAGCTTGGGGCCGGGGACAGATACGCAGTATTTT. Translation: CASSLGPGTDTQYF. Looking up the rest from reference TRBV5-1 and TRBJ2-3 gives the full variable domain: KAGVTQTPRYLIKTRGQQVTLSCSPISGHRSVSWYQQTPGQGLQFLFEYFSETQRNKGNFPGRFSGRQFSNSRSEMNVSTLELGDSALYLCASSLGPGTDTQYFGPGTRLTVL.

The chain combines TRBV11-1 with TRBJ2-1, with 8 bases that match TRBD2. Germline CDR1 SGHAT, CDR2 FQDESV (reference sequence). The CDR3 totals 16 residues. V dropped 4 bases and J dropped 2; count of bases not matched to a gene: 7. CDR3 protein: CASSSTPGLAYNEQFF. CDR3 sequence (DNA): TGTGCCAGCAGCTCGACCCCGGGACTAGCCTACAATGAGCAGTTCTTC.

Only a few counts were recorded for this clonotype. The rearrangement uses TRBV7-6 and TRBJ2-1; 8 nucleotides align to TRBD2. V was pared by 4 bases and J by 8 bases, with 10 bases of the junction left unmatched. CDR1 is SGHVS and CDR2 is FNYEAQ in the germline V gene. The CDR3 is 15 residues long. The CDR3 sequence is CASSSLYGRGDEQFF. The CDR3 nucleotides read TGTGCCAGCAGCTCCCTATACGGGAGGGGAGATGAGCAGTTCTTC.

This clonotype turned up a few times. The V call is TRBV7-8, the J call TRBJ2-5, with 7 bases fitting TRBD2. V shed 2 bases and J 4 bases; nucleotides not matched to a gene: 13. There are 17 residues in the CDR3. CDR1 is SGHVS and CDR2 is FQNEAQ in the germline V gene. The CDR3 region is CASSLIRRRESPETQYF. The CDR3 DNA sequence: TGTGCCAGCAGCTTAATCCGTCGGCGGGAGTCTCCAGAGACCCAGTACTTC. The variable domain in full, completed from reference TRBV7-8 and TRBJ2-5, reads GAGVSQSPRYKVAKRGQDVALRCDPISGHVSLFWYQQALGQGPEFLTYFQNEAQLDKSGLPSDRFFAERPEGSVSTLKIQRTQQEDSAVYLCASSLIRRRESPETQYFGPGTRLLVL.

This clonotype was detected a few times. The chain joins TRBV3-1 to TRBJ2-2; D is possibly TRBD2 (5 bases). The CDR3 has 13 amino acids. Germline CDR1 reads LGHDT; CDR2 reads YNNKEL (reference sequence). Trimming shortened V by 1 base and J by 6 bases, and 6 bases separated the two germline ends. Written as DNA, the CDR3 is TGTGCCAGCAGCCAAGGACTATCCGGGGAGCTGTTTTTT. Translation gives CASSQGLSGELFF. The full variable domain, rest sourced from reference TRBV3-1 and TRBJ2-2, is DTAVSQTPKYLVTQMGNDKSIKCEQNLGHDTMYWYKQDSKKFLKIMFSYNNKELIINETVPNRFSPKSPDKAHLNLHINSLELGDSAVYFCASSQGLSGELFFGEGSRLTVL.

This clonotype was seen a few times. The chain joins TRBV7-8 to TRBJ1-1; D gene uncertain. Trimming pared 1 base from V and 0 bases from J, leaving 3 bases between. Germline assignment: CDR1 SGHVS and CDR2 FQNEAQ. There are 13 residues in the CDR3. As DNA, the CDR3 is TGTGCCAGCAGCTTAGAGGTGAACACTGAAGCTTTCTTT. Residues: CASSLEVNTEAFF.